This T cell receptor (beta chain) was obtained from a study of vaccination and CD4 T cells after COVID-19. Study-level points and caveats: Median numbers of SARS-CoV-2-reactive clonotypes increased from roughly 22 to 38 (not a significant change).

The table lists this clonotype with a few counts. Its antigen is not identified. This CDR3 region has 14 residues. Losses at the gene ends were 4 bases for V and 1 base for J; bases not matched to a gene: 4. From germline, CDR1 is SGHNT and CDR2 YYREEE (reference sequence). Described treatment: 10-day PBMC culture with coronavirus spike peptide pools or control peptides (ViraFEST assay). Prior to the COVID-19 pandemic (2011-2018), the unexposed donor's CD4+ T cells were collected. PBMCs were cultured at around 2 million per well with 10 IU/ml IL-2 and 10 ug/ml peptide pools. Once obtained from cultured CD4+ T cells, the DNA was sequenced using the Oncomine TCR Beta short-read assay. TCRdb independently ran MiXCR on the PCR reads; one entry per CDR3 protein. The sample shows 5,000 to 7,500 distinct CDR3 sequences, roughly 50% of them seen only once.

The sequence was obtained from a human donor in good health. The sequencing sample was made of CD4+ T cells from blood, cultured in vitro. V and J are TRBV5-4 and TRBJ2-7, with 8 bases lining up with TRBD2. CDR3 sequence: CASSPSGGSYEQYF. CDR3 bases: TGTGCCAGCAGCCCCTCGGGGGGGTCCTACGAGCAGTACTTC.